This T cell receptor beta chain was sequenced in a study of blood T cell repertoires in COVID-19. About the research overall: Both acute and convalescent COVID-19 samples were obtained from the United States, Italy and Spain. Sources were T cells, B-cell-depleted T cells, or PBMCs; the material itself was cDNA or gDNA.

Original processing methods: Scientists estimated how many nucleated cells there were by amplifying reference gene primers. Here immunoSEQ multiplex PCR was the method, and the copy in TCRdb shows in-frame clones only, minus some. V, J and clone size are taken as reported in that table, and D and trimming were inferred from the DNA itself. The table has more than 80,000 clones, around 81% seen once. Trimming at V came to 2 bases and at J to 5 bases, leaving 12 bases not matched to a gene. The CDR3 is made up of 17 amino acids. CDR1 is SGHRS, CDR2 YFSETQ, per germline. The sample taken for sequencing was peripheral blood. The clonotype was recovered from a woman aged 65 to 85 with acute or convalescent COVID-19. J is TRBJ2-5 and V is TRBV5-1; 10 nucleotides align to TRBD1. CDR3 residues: CASSFGLTGGAGETQYF. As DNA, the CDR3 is TGCGCCAGCAGCTTTGGGCTGACAGGGGGCGCCGGGGAGACCCAGTACTTC.